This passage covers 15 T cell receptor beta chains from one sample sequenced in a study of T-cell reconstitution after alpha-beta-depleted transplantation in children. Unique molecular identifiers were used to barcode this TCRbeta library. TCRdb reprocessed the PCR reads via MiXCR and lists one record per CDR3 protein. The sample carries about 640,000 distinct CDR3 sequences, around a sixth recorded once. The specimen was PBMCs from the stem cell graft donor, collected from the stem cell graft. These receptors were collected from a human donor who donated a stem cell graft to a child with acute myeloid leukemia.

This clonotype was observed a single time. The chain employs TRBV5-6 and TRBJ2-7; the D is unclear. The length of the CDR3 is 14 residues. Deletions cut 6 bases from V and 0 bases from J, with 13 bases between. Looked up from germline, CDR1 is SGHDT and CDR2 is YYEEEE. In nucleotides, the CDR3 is TGTGCCAGCACCCCCATAGGAAGCTCCTACGAGCAGTACTTC. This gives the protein CASTPIGSSYEQYF. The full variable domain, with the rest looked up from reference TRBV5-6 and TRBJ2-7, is DAGVTQSPTHLIKTRGQQVTLRCSPKSGHDTVSWYQQALGQGPQFIFQYYEEEERQRGNFPDRFSGHQFPNYSSELNVNALLLGDSALYLCASTPIGSSYEQYFGPGTRLTVT.

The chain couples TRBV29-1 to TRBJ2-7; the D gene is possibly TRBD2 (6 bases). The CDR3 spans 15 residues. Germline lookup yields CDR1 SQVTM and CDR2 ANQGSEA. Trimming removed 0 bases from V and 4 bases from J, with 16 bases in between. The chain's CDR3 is CSVEDWQGGGYEQYF. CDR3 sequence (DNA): TGCAGCGTTGAAGATTGGCAGGGAGGCGGGTACGAGCAGTACTTC.

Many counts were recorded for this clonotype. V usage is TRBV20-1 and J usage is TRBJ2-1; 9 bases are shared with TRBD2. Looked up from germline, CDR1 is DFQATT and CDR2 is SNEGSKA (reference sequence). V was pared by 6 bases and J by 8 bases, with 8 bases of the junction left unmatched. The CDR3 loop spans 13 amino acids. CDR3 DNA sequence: TGCAGTGCCCCAGCGGGGGGCAGATATGAGCAGTTCTTC. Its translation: CSAPAGGRYEQFF.

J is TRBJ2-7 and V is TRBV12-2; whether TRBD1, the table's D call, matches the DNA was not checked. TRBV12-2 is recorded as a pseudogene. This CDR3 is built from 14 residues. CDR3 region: CASRLVGVNGEQYF. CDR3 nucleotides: TGTGCAAGTCGCTTAGTGGGGGTGAATGGCGAGCAGTACTTC.

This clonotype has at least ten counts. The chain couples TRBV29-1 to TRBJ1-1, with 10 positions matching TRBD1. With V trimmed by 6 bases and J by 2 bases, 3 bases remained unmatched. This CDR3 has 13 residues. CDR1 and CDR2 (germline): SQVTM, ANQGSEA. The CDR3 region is CSVGDRGNTEAFF. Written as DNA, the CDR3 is TGCAGCGTGGGGGACAGGGGTAACACTGAAGCTTTCTTT.

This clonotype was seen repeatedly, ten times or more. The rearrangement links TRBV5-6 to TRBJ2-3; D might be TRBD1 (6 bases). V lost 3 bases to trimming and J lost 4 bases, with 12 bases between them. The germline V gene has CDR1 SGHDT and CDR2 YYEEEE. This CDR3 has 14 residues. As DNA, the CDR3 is TGTGCCAGCAGCTGGGCAGGGGTGGCAGATACGCAGTATTTT. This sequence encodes CASSWAGVADTQYF.

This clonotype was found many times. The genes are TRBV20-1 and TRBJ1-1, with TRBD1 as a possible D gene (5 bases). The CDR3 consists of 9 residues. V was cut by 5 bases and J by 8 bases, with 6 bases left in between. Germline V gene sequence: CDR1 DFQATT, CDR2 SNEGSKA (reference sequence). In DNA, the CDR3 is TGCAGTGCTGGGGGAGAAGCTTTCTTT. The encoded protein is CSAGGEAFF.

DNA of the CDR3: TGCGCCAGCAGCCAAGATCTGCGGACAGGGACACACATTCAGTACTTC. Translating gives CASSQDLRTGTHIQYF. The gene calls are TRBV4-3 and TRBJ2-4, with 8 bases that match TRBD1. This CDR3 has 16 residues. The V segment lost 0 bases and the J segment 8 bases; nucleotides outside the gene matches: 9. The V gene's germline CDR1 is LGHNA and CDR2 YSLEER.

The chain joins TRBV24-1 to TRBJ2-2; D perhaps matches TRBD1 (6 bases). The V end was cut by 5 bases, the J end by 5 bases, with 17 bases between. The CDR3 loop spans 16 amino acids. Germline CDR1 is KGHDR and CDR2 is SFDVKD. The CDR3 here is CATSAHNRVGTGELFF. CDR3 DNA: TGTGCCACCAGTGCGCATAACAGGGTTGGGACCGGGGAGCTGTTTTTT.

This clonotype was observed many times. CDR3 in DNA: TGCAGTGCTCGGCCTGAGAGCGGGGGAAATGAGCAGTTCTTC. It codes for CSARPESGGNEQFF. The chain couples TRBV20-1 to TRBJ2-1, with TRBD2 identical over 8 bases. The V gene's germline CDR1 is DFQATT and CDR2 SNEGSKA (reference sequence). The J segment lost 7 bases and the V segment lost 5 bases, leaving 10 bases of the junction unmatched. The CDR3 is made up of 14 amino acids.

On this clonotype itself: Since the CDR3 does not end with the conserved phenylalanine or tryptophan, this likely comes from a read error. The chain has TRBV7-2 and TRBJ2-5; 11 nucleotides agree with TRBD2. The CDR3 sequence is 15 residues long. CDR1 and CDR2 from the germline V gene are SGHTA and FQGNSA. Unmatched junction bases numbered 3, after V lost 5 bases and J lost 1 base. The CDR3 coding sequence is TGTGCCAGCAGCCCGGGACTAGCGGCCCAAGAGACCCAGTACTTA. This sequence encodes CASSPGLAAQETQYL.

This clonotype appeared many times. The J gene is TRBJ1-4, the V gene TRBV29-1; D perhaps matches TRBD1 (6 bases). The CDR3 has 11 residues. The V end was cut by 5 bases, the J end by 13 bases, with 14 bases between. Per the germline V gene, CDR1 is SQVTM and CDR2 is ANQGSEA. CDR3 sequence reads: CSVSRGDGLFF. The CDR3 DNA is TGCAGCGTTTCTAGGGGGGATGGACTGTTTTTT.

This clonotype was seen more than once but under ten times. The CDR3 sequence: CASSLLLPTDTQYF. The CDR3 nucleotides are TGCGCCAGCAGCTTGCTACTACCCACAGATACGCAGTATTTT. The genes are TRBV5-1 and TRBJ2-3, with D uncertain. Germline V CDR1 and CDR2: SGHRS, YFSETQ. This CDR3 has 14 amino acids. V lost 1 base to trimming and J lost 2 bases, with 8 bases between them.

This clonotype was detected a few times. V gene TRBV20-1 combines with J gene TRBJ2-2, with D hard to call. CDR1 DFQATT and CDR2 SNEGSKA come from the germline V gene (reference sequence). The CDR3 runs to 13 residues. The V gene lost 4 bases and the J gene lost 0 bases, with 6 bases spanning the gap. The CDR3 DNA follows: TGCAGTGCTATTTTCACGAACACCGGGGAGCTGTTTTTT. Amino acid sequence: CSAIFTNTGELFF.

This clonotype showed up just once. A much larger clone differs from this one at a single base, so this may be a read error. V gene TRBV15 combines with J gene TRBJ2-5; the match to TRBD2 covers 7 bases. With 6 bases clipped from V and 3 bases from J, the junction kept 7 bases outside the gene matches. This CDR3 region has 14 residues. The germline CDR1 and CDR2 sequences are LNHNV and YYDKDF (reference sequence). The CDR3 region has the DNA TGTGCCACCAGTATCGGACTAGTGGAAGAGACCCAGTACTTC. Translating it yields CATSIGLVEETQYF.